One sample yielded the 9 T cell receptor beta chains listed below, sequenced in a study of PD-1 and CTLA-4 blockade in melanoma. Some clones are missing from TCRdb's copy, which holds only in-frame ones; the method was immunoSEQ multiplex PCR. The repertoire includes 23,000 or so clones, 70% to 90% of them detected once, and 7.8% sits in the top ten. Sequenced material: CD8+ T cells from peripheral blood, taken before anti-PD-1 treatment. The receptor source for this set is a human donor with melanoma.

The chain carries TRBV24-1 and TRBJ2-5; D is possibly TRBD1 or TRBD2 (6 bases each). The CDR3 is made up of 15 amino acids. The germline V gene has CDR1 KGHDR and CDR2 SFDVKD. The V and J ends lost 3 bases and 5 bases respectively, with 15 bases between them. This CDR3 is CATSDLQGLEETQYF. The CDR3 region has the DNA TGTGCCACCAGTGATCTACAGGGACTGGAGGAGACCCAGTACTTC.

The CDR3 DNA is TGTGCCTCGAGGGGGACAGGGTTCTACGAGCAGTACTTC. This translates into CASRGTGFYEQYF. V usage is TRBV30 and J usage is TRBJ2-7; 9 nucleotides align to TRBD1. This CDR3 has 13 residues. Losses at the gene ends were 7 bases for V and 3 bases for J; bases not matched to a gene: 7. The germline V gene has CDR1 GTSNPN and CDR2 SVGIG (reference sequence).

By sample share, this clone is medium-sized (0.01 to 0.1%). V and J are TRBV3-1 (or the pseudogene TRBV3-2) and TRBJ1-1; D unclear. Trimming pared 4 bases from V and 4 bases from J, leaving 7 bases between. This CDR3 spans 12 amino acids. Germline CDR1 is LGHDT and CDR2 is YNNKEL (reference sequence). CDR3 DNA sequence: TGTGCCAGCAGCCTGAGTGGCACTGAAGCTTTCTTT. Protein sequence: CASSLSGTEAFF.

This clone was detected only a few times. The chain combines TRBV4-1 with TRBJ1-2; no firm D call. V lost 0 bases to trimming and J lost 2 bases, with 10 bases between them. Germline values: CDR1 MGHRA, CDR2 YSYEKL. The length of the CDR3 is 15 residues. CDR3 loop: CASSQDRYGNYGYTF. In nucleotides, the CDR3 is TGCGCCAGCAGCCAAGATAGGTACGGGAACTATGGCTACACCTTC.

This clone was detected only a few times. V and J are TRBV4-1 and TRBJ2-1; 11 nucleotides align to TRBD2. V was clipped by 0 bases and J by 6 bases; unmatched bases: 7. This CDR3 is built from 17 residues. Germline loops: CDR1 MGHRA, CDR2 YSYEKL. The CDR3 sequence is CASSQDAVSGGANEQFF. The DNA for the CDR3 is TGCGCCAGCAGCCAAGATGCTGTTAGCGGGGGGGCCAATGAGCAGTTCTTC.

This chain connects TRBV27 to TRBJ1-5; D may be TRBD1 (5 bases). V shed 11 bases and J shed 0 bases, with 14 bases lying between them. Germline assignment: CDR1 MNHEY and CDR2 SMNVEV (reference sequence). This CDR3 has 14 residues. The CDR3 here is CASGAGGSNQPQHF. In DNA, the CDR3 is TGTGCCTCAGGCGCCGGGGGTAGCAATCAGCCCCAGCATTTT.

The chain couples TRBV29-1 to TRBJ2-5; 7 bases are shared with TRBD2. The CDR3 is 17 residues long. Germline loops: CDR1 SQVTM, CDR2 ANQGSEA. Germline trimming cut 1 base from V and 5 bases from J; bases unmatched to any gene: 16. Written as DNA, the CDR3 is TGCAGCGTTGAAGTCGGAAAGGACGGGGGGAATTTTGAGACCCAGTACTTC. As protein: CSVEVGKDGGNFETQYF.

V gene TRBV14 combines with J gene TRBJ2-7; D remains unclear. Germline CDR1 SGHDN, CDR2 FVKESK. V was shortened by 2 bases and J by 1 base, with 6 bases between the two germline ends. This CDR3 contains 13 residues. DNA for the CDR3: TGTGCCAGCAGCCAACGGAGTTCCTACGAGCAGTACTTC. Protein: CASSQRSSYEQYF. The variable domain in full, with the rest retrieved from reference TRBV14 and TRBJ2-7, is EAGVTQFPSHSVIEKGQTVTLRCDPISGHDNLYWYRRVMGKEIKFLLHFVKESKQDESGMPNNRFLAERTGGTYSTLKVQPAELEDSGVYFCASSQRSSYEQYFGPGTRLTVT.

This clone was observed a single time. In nucleotides, the CDR3 is TGTGCCACCAGTGAAAAACAGGGGGCCCAGCCCCAGCATTTT. It is translated as CATSEKQGAQPQHF. The rearrangement joins TRBV24-1 to TRBJ1-5; TRBD1 matches at 9 bases. Germline-derived CDR1 and CDR2 are KGHDR and SFDVKD. Trimming took 4 bases from V and 7 from J; bases not matched to a gene: 4. The CDR3 has 14 residues.